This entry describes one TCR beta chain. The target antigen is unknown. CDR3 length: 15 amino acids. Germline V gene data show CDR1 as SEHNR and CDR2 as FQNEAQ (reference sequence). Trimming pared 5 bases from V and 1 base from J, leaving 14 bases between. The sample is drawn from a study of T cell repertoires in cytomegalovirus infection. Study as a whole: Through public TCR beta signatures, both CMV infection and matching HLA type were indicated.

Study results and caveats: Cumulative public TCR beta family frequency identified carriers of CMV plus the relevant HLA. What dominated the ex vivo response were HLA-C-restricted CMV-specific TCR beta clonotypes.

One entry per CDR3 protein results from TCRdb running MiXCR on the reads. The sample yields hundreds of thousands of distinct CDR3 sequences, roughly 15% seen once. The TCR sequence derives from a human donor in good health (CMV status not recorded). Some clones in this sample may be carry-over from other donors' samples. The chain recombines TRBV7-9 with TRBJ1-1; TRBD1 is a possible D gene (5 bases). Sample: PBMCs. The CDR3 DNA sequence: TGTGCCAGCAGCCCGGGCCCGGGGCCGAACACTGAAGCTTTCTTT. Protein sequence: CASSPGPGPNTEAFF.